The 14 T cell receptor beta chains given below trace back to one sample, sequenced in a study of OX40 agonist ivuxolimab in advanced cancers. Libraries were prepared by immunoSEQ multiplex PCR; TCRdb keeps only in-frame clonotypes and omits some of them. This sample carries 51,000 or so clones, approximately 91% of them seen once, and the ten largest clones take more than 13%. Sample: CD4+ or CD8+ T cells sorted from blood, taken in a trial of the OX40 agonist ivuxolimab. These receptor sequences come from an adult with an advanced solid tumor such as melanoma, head and neck, liver or kidney cancer.

This sequence joins TRBV5-1 and TRBJ2-1; D not resolved. The CDR3 has 13 residues. Per the germline V gene, CDR1 is SGHRS and CDR2 is YFSETQ. With 4 bases removed from V and 1 base from J, the gap between germline ends came to 6 bases. As DNA, the CDR3 is TGCGCCAGCAGCCCCCTATCCTACAATGAGCAGTTCTTC. Amino acids: CASSPLSYNEQFF.

This rearrangement joins TRBV2 to TRBJ1-1; D perhaps matches TRBD1 (5 bases). Germline V gene sequence: CDR1 SNHLY, CDR2 FYNNEI. The CDR3 has 11 amino acids. V gave up 6 bases and J gave up 11 bases, with 13 bases separating them. The CDR3 DNA reads TGTGCCAGCAGGGGGCCCCAAAGGGCTTTCTTT. It yields the protein CASRGPQRAFF.

V gene TRBV4-1 combines with J gene TRBJ1-4, with D perhaps matching TRBD1 (6 bases). The CDR3 is made up of 16 amino acids. V lost 3 bases, J lost 0 bases, and 11 bases lay in between. The germline CDR1 and CDR2 sequences are MGHRA and YSYEKL. The CDR3 reads CASSHGGLATNEKLFF. The CDR3 region has the DNA TGCGCCAGCAGCCACGGGGGCCTTGCAACTAATGAAAAACTGTTTTTT.

This sequence joins TRBV6-1 and TRBJ2-7, with D uncertain. The CDR3 sequence is 12 residues long. Trimming cost V 6 bases and J 4 bases, with 10 bases left between them. The V gene's germline CDR1 is MNHNS and CDR2 SASEGT. For the CDR3, the DNA is TGTGCCAGCAGCCAAACAGTTTACGAGCAGTACTTC. Residues: CASSQTVYEQYF.

The rearrangement uses TRBV4-2 and TRBJ2-3, with 7 bases lining up with TRBD1. J lost 0 bases, V lost 0 bases, and 6 bases had no gene match. There are 17 residues in the CDR3. The germline V gene encodes CDR1 LGHNA and CDR2 YNFKEQ. CDR3 amino acids: CASSQEDRVGSTDTQYF. DNA of the CDR3: TGTGCCAGCAGCCAAGAAGACAGGGTGGGGAGCACAGATACGCAGTATTTT.

This clone turned up a few times. V usage is TRBV7-8 and J usage is TRBJ2-3; TRBD2 matches at 9 bases. The CDR3 consists of 17 residues. The V gene's germline CDR1 is SGHVS and CDR2 FQNEAQ. Trimming cost V 3 bases and J 1 base; bases outside gene matches: 8. Here the CDR3 reads CASSFTPSGEGTDTQYF. In DNA form, the CDR3 reads TGTGCCAGCAGCTTTACTCCTAGCGGGGAGGGCACAGATACGCAGTATTTT.

V gene TRBV29-1 combines with J gene TRBJ1-1; D unclear. Germline V gives CDR1 SQVTM, CDR2 ANQGSEA. The CDR3 is 9 residues long. The ends were cut back, 5 bases at V and 7 bases at J, with 5 bases in the middle. The chain's CDR3 is CSVHGEAFF. DNA of the CDR3: TGCAGCGTTCACGGTGAAGCTTTCTTT.

This chain connects TRBV21-1 to TRBJ1-5. TRBV21-1 is flagged as a pseudogene. CDR3 length equals 17 residues. The CDR3 spells CASSPIGGKGSNQPQHF. The CDR3 DNA sequence: TGTGCCAGCAGCCCTATAGGAGGAAAGGGTAGCAATCAGCCCCAGCATTTT.

The rearrangement joins TRBV10-3 to TRBJ1-2; D gene uncertain. The CDR3 is 11 residues long. Per germline, CDR1 ENHRY and CDR2 SYGVKD. V gave up 5 bases and J gave up 5 bases, with 6 bases separating them. CDR3 in DNA: TGTGCCATCAGTCCCGATTATGGCTACACCTTC. It translates to CAISPDYGYTF.

The chain combines TRBV5-5 with TRBJ2-7; tentatively, D is TRBD1 (5 bases). The length of the CDR3 is 17 residues. Trimming removed 1 base from V and 0 bases from J, with 17 bases in between. The germline gives CDR1 SGHKS, CDR2 YYEKEE (reference sequence). The CDR3 sequence: CASSLRGRHYSSYEQYF. CDR3 DNA: TGTGCCAGCAGCTTGAGGGGCAGGCACTACAGCTCCTACGAGCAGTACTTC.

This chain joins TRBV5-6 and TRBJ2-3; TRBD1 matches 9 bases. V was clipped by 4 bases and J by 2 bases; unmatched bases: 11. Germline V lookup: CDR1 SGHDT, CDR2 YYEEEE. The CDR3 loop spans 17 amino acids. CDR3 bases: TGTGCCAGCAGCCCAGGGACAGGGTGGGGGACCACAGATACGCAGTATTTT. Protein sequence: CASSPGTGWGTTDTQYF.

The V and J genes are TRBV4-1 and TRBJ1-3, with a weak D call TRBD1 (6 bases). Germline CDR1 MGHRA, CDR2 YSYEKL. CDR3 length equals 17 residues. Trimming shortened V by 1 base and J by 0 bases, and 13 bases separated the two germline ends. Here the CDR3 reads CASSQGPGAYSGNTIYF. The CDR3 DNA sequence: TGCGCCAGCAGCCAAGGCCCAGGGGCCTACTCTGGAAACACCATATATTTT.

The chain uses TRBV6-5 and TRBJ1-6; D is unresolved. From germline, CDR1 is MNHEY and CDR2 SVGAGI. The CDR3 is 15 residues long. The ends were cut back, 3 bases at V and 0 bases at J, with 6 bases in the middle. The CDR3 loop is CASSYESSYNSPLHF. The CDR3, as DNA: TGTGCCAGCAGTTATGAGAGCTCCTATAATTCACCCCTCCACTTT.

The rearrangement joins TRBV19 to TRBJ1-2; 9 nucleotides line up with TRBD1. Unmatched junction bases numbered 4, after V lost 5 bases and J lost 0 bases. This CDR3 is built from 15 residues. Per the germline V gene, CDR1 is LNHDA and CDR2 is SQIVND (reference sequence). CDR3 loop: CASSLGQGTNYGYTF. As DNA, the CDR3 is TGTGCCAGTAGTCTCGGACAGGGGACTAACTATGGCTACACCTTC.